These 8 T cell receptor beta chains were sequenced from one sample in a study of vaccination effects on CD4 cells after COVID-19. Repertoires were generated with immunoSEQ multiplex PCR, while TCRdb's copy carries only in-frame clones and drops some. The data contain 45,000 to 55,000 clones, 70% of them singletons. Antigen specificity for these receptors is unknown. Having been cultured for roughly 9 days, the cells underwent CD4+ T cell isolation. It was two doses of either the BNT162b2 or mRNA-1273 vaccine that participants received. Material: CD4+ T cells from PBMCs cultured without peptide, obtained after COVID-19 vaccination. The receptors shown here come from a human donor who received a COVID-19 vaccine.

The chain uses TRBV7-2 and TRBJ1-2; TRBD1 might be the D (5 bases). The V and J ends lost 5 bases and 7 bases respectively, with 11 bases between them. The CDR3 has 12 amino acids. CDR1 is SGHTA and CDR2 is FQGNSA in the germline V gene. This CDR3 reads CASSAQGAGYTF. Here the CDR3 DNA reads TGTGCCAGCAGCGCCCAGGGAGCTGGCTACACCTTC.

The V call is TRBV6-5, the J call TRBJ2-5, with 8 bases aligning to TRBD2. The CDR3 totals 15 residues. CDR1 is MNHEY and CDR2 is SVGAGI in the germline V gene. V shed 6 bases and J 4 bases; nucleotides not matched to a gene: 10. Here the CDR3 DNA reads TGTGCCAGCAGGCAGACTTACGGGGGGGCAGAGACCCAGTACTTC. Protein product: CASRQTYGGAETQYF.

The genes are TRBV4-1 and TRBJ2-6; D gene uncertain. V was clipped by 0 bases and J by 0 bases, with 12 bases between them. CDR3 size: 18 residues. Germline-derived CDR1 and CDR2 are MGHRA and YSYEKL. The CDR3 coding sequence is TGCGCCAGCAGCCAAGATATCCCAGGTGACTCTGGGGCCAACGTCCTGACTTTC. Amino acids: CASSQDIPGDSGANVLTF.

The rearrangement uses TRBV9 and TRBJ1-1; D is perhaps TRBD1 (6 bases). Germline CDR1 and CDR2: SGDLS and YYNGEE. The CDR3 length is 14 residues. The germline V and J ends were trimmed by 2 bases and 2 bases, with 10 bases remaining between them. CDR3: CASSVGGRNTEAFF. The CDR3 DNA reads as TGTGCCAGCAGCGTTGGGGGGCGAAACACTGAAGCTTTCTTT. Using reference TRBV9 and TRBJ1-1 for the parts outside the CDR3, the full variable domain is DSGVTQTPKHLITATGQRVTLRCSPRSGDLSVYWYQQSLDQGLQFLIQYYNGEERAKGNILERFSAQQFPDLHSELNLSSLELGDSALYFCASSVGGRNTEAFFGQGTRLTVV.

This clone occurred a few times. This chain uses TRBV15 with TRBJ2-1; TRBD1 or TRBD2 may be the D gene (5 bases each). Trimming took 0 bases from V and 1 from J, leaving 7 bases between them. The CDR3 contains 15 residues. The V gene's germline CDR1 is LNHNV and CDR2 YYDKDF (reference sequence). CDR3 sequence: CATSRDWGSYNEQFF. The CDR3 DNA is TGTGCCACCAGCAGAGATTGGGGGTCCTACAATGAGCAGTTCTTC.

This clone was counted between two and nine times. CDR3 nucleotides: TGTGCCAGCAGACCTGACAGCCTCCCTGGCTACACCTTC. Translating it yields CASRPDSLPGYTF. The V call is TRBV6-6, the J call TRBJ1-2; D may be TRBD1 (5 bases). The ends were cut back, 6 bases at V and 7 bases at J, with 15 bases in the middle. There are 13 residues in the CDR3. Germline CDR1 reads MNHNY; CDR2 reads SVGAGI (reference sequence).

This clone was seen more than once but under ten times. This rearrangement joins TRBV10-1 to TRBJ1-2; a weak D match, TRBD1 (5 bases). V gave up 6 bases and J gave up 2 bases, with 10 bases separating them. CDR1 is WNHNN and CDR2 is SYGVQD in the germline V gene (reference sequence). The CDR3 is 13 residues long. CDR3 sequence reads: CASSWDGNYGYTF. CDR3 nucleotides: TGCGCCAGCAGCTGGGACGGCAACTATGGCTACACCTTC.

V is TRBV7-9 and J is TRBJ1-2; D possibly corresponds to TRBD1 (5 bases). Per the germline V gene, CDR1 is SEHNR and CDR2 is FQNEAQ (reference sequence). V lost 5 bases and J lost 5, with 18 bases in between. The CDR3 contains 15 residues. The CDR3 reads CASSPPFTGLYGYTF. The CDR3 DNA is TGTGCCAGCAGCCCGCCCTTTACAGGATTATATGGCTACACCTTC.